This TCR beta chain was recorded in a study of T-cell reconstitution after alpha-beta-depleted transplantation in children. The study's findings and limits: At around two months after transplant, the alpha-beta T cells were reportedly derived from several hundred expanded clones that came from non-depleted graft cells. T-cell numbers and diversity, one year after transplant, stemmed largely from T cells that were newly produced.

This clonotype has a handful of counts. Its antigen is as yet unknown. Molecular barcoding with unique molecular identifiers was used for the TCRbeta library. TCRdb reprocessed the PCR reads with MiXCR, giving one entry per CDR3 protein. The sample carries 780,000 or so distinct CDR3 sequences, roughly 15% recorded once. CDR1 SGHRS and CDR2 YFSETQ come from the germline V gene. V was trimmed by 0 bases and J by 6 bases, leaving 10 bases between them. The length of the CDR3 is 15 residues. The chain couples TRBV5-1 to TRBJ1-6; D perhaps matches TRBD1 (5 bases). The origin of this receptor is a male patient between 5 and 17 years old who had a stem cell transplant for acute lymphoblastic leukemia, so the T cells may come from the graft donor. Source: PBMCs, mostly from graft donor cells, taken 360 days after TCRalphabeta/CD19-depleted stem cell transplant. CDR3 nucleotides: TGCGCCAGCAGCTTGGACGGGGGAGGTAATTCACCCCTCCACTTT. It is translated as CASSLDGGGNSPLHF.